This is a list of T cell receptor beta chains from one sample in a study of blood T cell repertoires in COVID-19. Data came from immunoSEQ multiplex PCR; TCRdb stores just in-frame clones and leaves some out. This table has some 140,000 clones, 79% appearing once. Sequencing was done on a sample of peripheral blood. Every receptor here comes from a man in his sixties with acute or convalescent COVID-19. Both conserved end residues are part of each CDR3. A D gene is named only where the DNA matches it firmly.

v_gene	d_gene	j_gene	CDR3aa
TRBV10-3	TRBD2	TRBJ2-1	CAISDTTSGTKNEQFF
TRBV28	TRBD1	TRBJ1-2	CASSLSGGYGYTF
TRBV5-1	.	TRBJ2-7	CASSSGEGMDEQYF
TRBV7-2	TRBD2	TRBJ2-1	CASSSPVAGLNNEQFF
TRBV6-5	.	TRBJ1-4	CASSFGGLGEKLFF
TRBV30	TRBD1	TRBJ1-3	CAWSYQGASDTIYF
TRBV6-5	TRBD2	TRBJ2-7	CASTRAGTSVEQYF
TRBV5-8	TRBD2	TRBJ2-5	CASSLRLAGGETQYF
TRBV4-3	TRBD1	TRBJ2-6	CASSQGAGTGEIPGANVLTF
TRBV6-2/TRBV6-3	.	TRBJ2-5	CASSRGLGETQYF
TRBV5-5	TRBD1	TRBJ2-1	CASSHLPGTGNNEQFF
TRBV18	TRBD1	TRBJ1-1	CASSLGAGGTEAFF
TRBV15	.	TRBJ2-1	CATSREARYNEQFF
TRBV7-2	TRBD1	TRBJ1-3	CASSLSPGQEGNTIYF
TRBV10-3	TRBD2	TRBJ2-7	CAISDVVGTSGKAHEQYF
TRBV30	.	TRBJ2-5	CAWSEEGGIETQYF
TRBV3-1/TRBV3-2	TRBD1	TRBJ1-2	CASSLGGAGQGHRGYTF